This TCR beta chain was captured in a study of shared clonotypes between healthy human individuals. CD8 cells regarded as naive lacked CD45RO, were positively chosen for CCR7, and omitted terminally differentiated effector memory CD45RA+ cells. Every one of the donors was a Caucasian adult that lived in Nashville, Tennessee. This CDR3 contains 18 residues. Germline CDR1 is SGDLS and CDR2 is YYNGEE. J was trimmed by 1 base and V by 2 bases; bases with no gene match: 8. TCRdb's table, derived via immunoSEQ multiplex PCR, lists solely in-frame clones and lacks some. The repertoire holds more than 2 million clones, roughly 94% seen once, with about 1.1% in the top ten.

This chain links TRBV9 with TRBJ2-2, with 10 bases matching TRBD2. This TCR came from a man in his late teens or twenties in good health. What was sequenced was naive CD8+ T cells sorted from blood. The CDR3 sequence is CASSVRPSGSGNTGELFF. CDR3 sequence (DNA): TGTGCCAGCAGCGTTCGGCCTAGCGGGAGTGGGAACACCGGGGAGCTGTTTTTT.